This TCR beta chain was sequenced for a study of cytotoxic CD8 clonotypes in ibrutinib-treated CLL. Overall study context: Partial response was seen in approximately 25 patients and complete response in 2; after median roughly six years, approximately 14 stayed remitted, about 12 progressed.

Worth noting for this clone: Its specificity is not known.

Study-level points and caveats: Public clonotypes, rarely seen, contracted or held steady on treatment. Clonality increased with ibrutinib response but returned toward baseline at progression.

With sequencing, the targeted depth ranged from 1 in 200,000 to 1 in 1 million T cells. Libraries were prepared by immunoSEQ multiplex PCR; TCRdb keeps only in-frame clonotypes and omits some of them. The repertoire holds 150,000 to 200,000 clones, with roughly 84% as singletons. The CDR3 is 16 residues long. With V trimmed by 5 bases and J by 6 bases, 14 bases remained unmatched. From germline, CDR1 is SGHTA and CDR2 FQGTGA. This chain uses TRBV7-3 with TRBJ2-3, with TRBD2 identical over 7 bases. This receptor was obtained from a human donor with chronic lymphocytic leukemia. The sequences come from PBMCs, collected at disease progression, from a patient treated with ibrutinib. The CDR3 spells CASSPLRRESTDTQYF. CDR3 DNA: TGTGCCAGCAGCCCCCTGCGGCGGGAGAGTACCGATACGCAGTATTTT.